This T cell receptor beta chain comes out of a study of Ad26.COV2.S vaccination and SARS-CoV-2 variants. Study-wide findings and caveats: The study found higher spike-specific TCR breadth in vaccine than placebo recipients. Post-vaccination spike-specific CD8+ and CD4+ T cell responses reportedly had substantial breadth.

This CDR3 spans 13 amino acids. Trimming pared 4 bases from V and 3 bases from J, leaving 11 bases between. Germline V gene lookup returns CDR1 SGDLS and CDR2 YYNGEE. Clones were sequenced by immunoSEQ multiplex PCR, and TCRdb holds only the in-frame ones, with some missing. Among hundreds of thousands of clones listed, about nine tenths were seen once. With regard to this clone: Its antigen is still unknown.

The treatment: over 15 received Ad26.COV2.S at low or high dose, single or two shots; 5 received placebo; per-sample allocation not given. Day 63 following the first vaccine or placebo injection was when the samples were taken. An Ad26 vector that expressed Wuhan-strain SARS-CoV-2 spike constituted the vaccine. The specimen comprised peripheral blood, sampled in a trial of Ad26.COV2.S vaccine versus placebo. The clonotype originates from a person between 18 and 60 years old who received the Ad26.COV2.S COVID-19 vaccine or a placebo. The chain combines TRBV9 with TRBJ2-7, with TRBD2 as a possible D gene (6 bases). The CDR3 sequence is CASSNTGDYEQYF. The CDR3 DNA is TGTGCCAGCAGCAACACGGGGGACTACGAGCAGTACTTC.